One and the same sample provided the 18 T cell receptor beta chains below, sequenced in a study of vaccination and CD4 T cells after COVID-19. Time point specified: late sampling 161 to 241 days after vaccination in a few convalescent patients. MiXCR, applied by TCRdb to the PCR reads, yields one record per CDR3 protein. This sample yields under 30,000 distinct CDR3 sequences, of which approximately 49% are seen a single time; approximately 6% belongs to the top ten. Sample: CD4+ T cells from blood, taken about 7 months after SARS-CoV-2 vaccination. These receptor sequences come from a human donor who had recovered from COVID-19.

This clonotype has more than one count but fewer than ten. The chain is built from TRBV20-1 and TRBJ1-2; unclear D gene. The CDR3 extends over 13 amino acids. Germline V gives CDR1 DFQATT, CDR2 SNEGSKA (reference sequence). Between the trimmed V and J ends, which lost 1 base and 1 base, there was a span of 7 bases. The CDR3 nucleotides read TGCAGTGCTAGAGTGACAAATAACTATGGCTACACCTTC. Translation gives CSARVTNNYGYTF.

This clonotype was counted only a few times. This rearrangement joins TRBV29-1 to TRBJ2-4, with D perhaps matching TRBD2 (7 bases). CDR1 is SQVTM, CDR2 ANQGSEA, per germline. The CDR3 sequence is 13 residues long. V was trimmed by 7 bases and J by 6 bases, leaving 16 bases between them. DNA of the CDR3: TGCAGCGGAGGGGGAGGGCGGGGAAACATTCAGTACTTC. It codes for CSGGGGRGNIQYF.

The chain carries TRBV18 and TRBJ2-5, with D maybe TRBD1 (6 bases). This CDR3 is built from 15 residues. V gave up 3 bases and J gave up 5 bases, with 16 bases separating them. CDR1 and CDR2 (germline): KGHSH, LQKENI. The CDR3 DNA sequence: TGTGCCAGCTCACCGCCAACAGGGTTCCGGGAGACCCAGTACTTC. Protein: CASSPPTGFRETQYF.

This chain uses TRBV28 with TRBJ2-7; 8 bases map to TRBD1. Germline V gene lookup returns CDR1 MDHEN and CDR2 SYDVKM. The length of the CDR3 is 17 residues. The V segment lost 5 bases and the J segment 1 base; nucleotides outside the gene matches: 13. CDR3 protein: CASSTQIDRGGSYEQYF. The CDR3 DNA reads TGTGCCAGCAGTACCCAGATAGACAGGGGAGGATCCTACGAGCAGTACTTC.

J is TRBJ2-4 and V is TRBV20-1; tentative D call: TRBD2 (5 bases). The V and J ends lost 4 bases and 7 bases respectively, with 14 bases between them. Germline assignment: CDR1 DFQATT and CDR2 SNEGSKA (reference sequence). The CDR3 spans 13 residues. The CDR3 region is CSATLGSGNIQYF. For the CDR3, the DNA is TGCAGTGCTACCCTTGGGTCGGGGAACATTCAGTACTTC.

The CDR3 spells CASSETAGVGYGYTF. The CDR3 region has the DNA TGTGCCAGCAGTGAAACCGCAGGGGTAGGCTATGGCTACACCTTC. The gene calls are TRBV6-1 and TRBJ1-2, with a tentative D call TRBD1 (6 bases). Germline lookup yields CDR1 MNHNS and CDR2 SASEGT. This CDR3 is built from 15 residues. Deletions cut 2 bases from V and 4 bases from J, with 14 bases between.

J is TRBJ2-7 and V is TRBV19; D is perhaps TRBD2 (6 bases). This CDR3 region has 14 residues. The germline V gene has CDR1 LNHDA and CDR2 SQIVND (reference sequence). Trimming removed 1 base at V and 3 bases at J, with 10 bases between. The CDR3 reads CASSIAGASYEQYF. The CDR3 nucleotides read TGTGCCAGTAGTATAGCGGGAGCTAGCTACGAGCAGTACTTC.

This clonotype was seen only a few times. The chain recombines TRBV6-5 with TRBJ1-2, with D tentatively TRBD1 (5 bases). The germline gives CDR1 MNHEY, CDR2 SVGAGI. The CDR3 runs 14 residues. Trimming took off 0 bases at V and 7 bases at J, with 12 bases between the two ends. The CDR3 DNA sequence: TGTGCCAGCAGTTACTCGATGGGGGAGGGTGGCTACACCTTC. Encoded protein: CASSYSMGEGGYTF.

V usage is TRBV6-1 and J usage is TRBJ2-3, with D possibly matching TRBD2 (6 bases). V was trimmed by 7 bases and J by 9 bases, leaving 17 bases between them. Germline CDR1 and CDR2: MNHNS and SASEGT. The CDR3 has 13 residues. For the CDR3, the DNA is TGTGCCAGCAATCAGGCAGGCGGGACGACGCAGTATTTT. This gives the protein CASNQAGGTTQYF.

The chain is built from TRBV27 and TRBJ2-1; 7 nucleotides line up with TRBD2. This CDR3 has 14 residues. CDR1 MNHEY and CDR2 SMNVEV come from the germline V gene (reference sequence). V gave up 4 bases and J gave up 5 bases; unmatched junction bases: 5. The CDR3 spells CASSSWEGNNEQFF. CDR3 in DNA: TGTGCCAGCAGTTCGTGGGAGGGGAACAATGAGCAGTTCTTC.

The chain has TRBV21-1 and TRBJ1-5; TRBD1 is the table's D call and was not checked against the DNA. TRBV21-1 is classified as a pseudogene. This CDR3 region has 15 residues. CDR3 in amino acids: CASTVPGTGVGPQHF. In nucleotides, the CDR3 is TGTGCCAGCACCGTACCCGGGACAGGGGTCGGGCCCCAGCATTTT.

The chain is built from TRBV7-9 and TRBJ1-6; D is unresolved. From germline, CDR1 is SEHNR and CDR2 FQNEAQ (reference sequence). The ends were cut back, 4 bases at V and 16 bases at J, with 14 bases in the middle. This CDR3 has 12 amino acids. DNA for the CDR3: TGTGCCAGCAGCTCCATCCCGGAGACTCTCCACTTT. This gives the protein CASSSIPETLHF.

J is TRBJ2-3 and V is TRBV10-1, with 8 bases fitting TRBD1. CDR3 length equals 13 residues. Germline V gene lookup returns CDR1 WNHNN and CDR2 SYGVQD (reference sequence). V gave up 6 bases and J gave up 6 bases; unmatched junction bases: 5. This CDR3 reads CASSEQGVDTQYF. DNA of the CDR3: TGCGCCAGCAGCGAACAGGGGGTCGATACGCAGTATTTT.

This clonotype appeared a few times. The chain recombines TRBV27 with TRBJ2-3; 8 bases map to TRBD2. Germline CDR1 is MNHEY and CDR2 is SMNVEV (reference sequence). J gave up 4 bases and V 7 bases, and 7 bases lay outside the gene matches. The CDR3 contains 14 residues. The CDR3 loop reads CASKSGGLADTQYF. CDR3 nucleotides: TGTGCCAGCAAAAGCGGGGGATTGGCAGATACGCAGTATTTT.

The CDR3 bases are TGCAGCGCAGGTTTAGGGGCCAGCCAGCCCCAGCATTTT. It translates to CSAGLGASQPQHF. V gene TRBV29-1 combines with J gene TRBJ1-5; D is possibly TRBD1 (5 bases). This CDR3 region has 13 residues. V dropped 7 bases and J dropped 7 bases, with 17 bases sitting between them. The V gene's germline CDR1 is SQVTM and CDR2 ANQGSEA.

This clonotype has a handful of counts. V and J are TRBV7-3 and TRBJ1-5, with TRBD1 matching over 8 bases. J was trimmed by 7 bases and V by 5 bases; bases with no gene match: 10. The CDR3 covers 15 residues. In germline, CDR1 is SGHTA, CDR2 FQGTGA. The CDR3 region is CASSRQMTGEQPQHF. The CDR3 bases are TGTGCCAGCAGCCGTCAGATGACAGGGGAACAGCCCCAGCATTTT. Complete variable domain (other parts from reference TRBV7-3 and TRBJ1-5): GAGVSQTPSNKVTEKGKYVELRCDPISGHTALYWYRQSLGQGPEFLIYFQGTGAADDSGLPNDRFFAVRPEGSVSTLKIQRTERGDSAVYLCASSRQMTGEQPQHFGDGTRLSIL.

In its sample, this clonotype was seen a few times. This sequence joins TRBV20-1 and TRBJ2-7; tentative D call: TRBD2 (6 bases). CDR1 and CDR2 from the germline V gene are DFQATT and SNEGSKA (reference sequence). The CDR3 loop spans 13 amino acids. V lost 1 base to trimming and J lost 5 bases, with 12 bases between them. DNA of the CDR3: TGCAGTGCTAGAGTGGTCCCGGGGGACGAGCAGTACTTC. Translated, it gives CSARVVPGDEQYF.

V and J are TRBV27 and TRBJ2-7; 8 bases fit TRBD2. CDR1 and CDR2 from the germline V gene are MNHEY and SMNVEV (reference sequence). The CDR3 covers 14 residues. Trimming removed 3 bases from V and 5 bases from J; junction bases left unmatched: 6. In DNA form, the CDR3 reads TGTGCCAGCAGTTTTACAGCGGGAGCCCACGAGCAGTACTTC. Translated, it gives CASSFTAGAHEQYF.